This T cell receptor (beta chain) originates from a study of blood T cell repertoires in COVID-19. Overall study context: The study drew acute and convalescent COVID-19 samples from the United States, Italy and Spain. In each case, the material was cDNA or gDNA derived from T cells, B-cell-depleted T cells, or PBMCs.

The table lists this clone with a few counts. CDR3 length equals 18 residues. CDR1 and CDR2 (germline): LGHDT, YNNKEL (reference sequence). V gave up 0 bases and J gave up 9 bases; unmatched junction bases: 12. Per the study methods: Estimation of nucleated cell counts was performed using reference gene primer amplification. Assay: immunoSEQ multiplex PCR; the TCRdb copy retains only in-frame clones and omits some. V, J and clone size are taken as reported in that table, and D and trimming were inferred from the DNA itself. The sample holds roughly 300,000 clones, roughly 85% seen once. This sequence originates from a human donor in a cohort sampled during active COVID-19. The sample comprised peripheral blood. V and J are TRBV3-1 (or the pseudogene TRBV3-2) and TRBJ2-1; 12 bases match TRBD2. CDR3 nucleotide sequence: TGTGCCAGCAGCCAAGACTACCCGACTAGCGGGGGTCTGGTTGAGCAGTTCTTC. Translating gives CASSQDYPTSGGLVEQFF.